These T cell receptor beta chains were read from a single sample in a study of blood T cell repertoires in COVID-19. Sequencing was performed with immunoSEQ multiplex PCR; in TCRdb, only in-frame clones are kept and a portion is missing. The sample records 20,000 or so clones, 85% to 90% being singletons. The specimen was peripheral blood. These receptors originate from a man in his 70s with acute or convalescent COVID-19. Both conserved end residues are part of each CDR3. D genes are given only for firm matches. Clone size is shown for a subset of rows, as once, few, many or a class of expanded clone.

j_call d_call cdr3_length clone_size v_call cdr3_aa cdr3_nt
TRBJ1-4 NA 14 NA TRBV27 CASSPDTYSEKLFF TGTGCCAGCTCTCCGGACACATATTCGGAAAAACTGTTTTTT
TRBJ1-2 NA 12 NA TRBV9 CASSAEYYGYTF TGTGCCAGCAGCGCCGAGTACTATGGCTACACCTTC
TRBJ1-2 NA 12 NA TRBV5-4 CASSFTGTGYTF TGTGCCAGCAGCTTCACAGGGACGGGCTACACCTTC
TRBJ2-1 NA 14 NA TRBV18 CASSPPTPRGEQFF TGTGCCAGCTCACCACCGACCCCTAGAGGTGAGCAGTTCTTC
TRBJ2-1 TRBD2 15 few TRBV9 CASSVELAGANEQFF TGTGCCAGCAGCGTAGAGCTAGCGGGAGCGAATGAGCAGTTCTTC
TRBJ1-4 NA 14 few TRBV5-8 CASQTRAGGEKLFF TGTGCCAGCCAGACCAGGGCGGGGGGTGAAAAACTGTTTTTT
TRBJ2-3 NA 16 NA TRBV5-4 CASSLGQAQGTDTQYF TGTGCCAGCAGCCTAGGACAAGCGCAGGGCACAGATACGCAGTATTTT
TRBJ1-4 NA 14 NA TRBV25-1 CASSEQGLNEKLFF TGTGCCAGCAGTGAGCAGGGCCTTAATGAAAAACTGTTTTTT
TRBJ2-3 TRBD2 16 NA TRBV2 CASRLAGVLRTDTQYF TGTGCCAGCAGACTAGCGGGAGTATTAAGGACAGATACGCAGTATTTT
TRBJ2-7 TRBD2 14 NA TRBV6-5 CASSYQLAGYEQYF TGTGCCAGCAGTTATCAGCTAGCGGGCTACGAGCAGTACTTC
TRBJ2-7 NA 11 NA TRBV19 CASSGAEEQYF TGTGCCAGTAGTGGCGCGGAGGAGCAGTACTTC
TRBJ2-2 TRBD2 16 NA TRBV27 CASRMTSGRGAGELFF TGTGCCAGCAGGATGACTAGCGGGAGAGGGGCCGGGGAGCTGTTTTTT
TRBJ2-5 TRBD2 16 NA TRBV28 CASSLPLAGGQETQYF TGTGCCAGCAGTCTTCCTTTAGCGGGAGGGCAAGAGACCCAGTACTTC
TRBJ2-1 NA 15 NA TRBV5-6 CASRTTRSSYNEQFF TGTGCCAGCAGAACTACTAGGAGCTCCTACAATGAGCAGTTCTTC
TRBJ1-1 TRBD1 15 NA TRBV7-8 CASSLGGGRNTEAFF TGTGCCAGCAGCTTAGGAGGGGGCCGGAACACTGAAGCTTTCTTT
TRBJ1-2 TRBD1 14 once TRBV5-4 CASSLPGGDYGYTF TGTGCCAGCAGCTTGCCAGGGGGCGACTATGGCTACACCTTC
TRBJ2-7 NA 13 NA TRBV20-1 CSASMDSEREQYF TGCAGTGCTAGTATGGACAGCGAGCGCGAGCAGTACTTC
TRBJ2-4 TRBD1 17 NA TRBV5-1 CASSFVTGALAKNIQYF TGCGCCAGCAGCTTCGTCACAGGGGCCTTAGCCAAAAACATTCAGTACTTC
TRBJ1-4 TRBD1 14 NA TRBV2 CASSGTGFNEKLFF TGTGCCAGCAGTGGGACAGGATTTAATGAAAAACTGTTTTTT
TRBJ2-2 TRBD2 17 NA TRBV9 CASSAPGLAGEDGELFF TGTGCCAGCAGCGCCCCAGGACTAGCGGGAGAGGATGGGGAGCTGTTTTTT
TRBJ2-5 TRBD1 13 NA TRBV6-5 CASSLQGRETQYF TGTGCCAGCAGTTTACAGGGGCGAGAGACCCAGTACTTC
TRBJ2-7 NA 11 NA TRBV6-5 CASSHGGEQYF TGTGCCAGCAGTCACGGGGGTGAGCAGTACTTC
TRBJ1-6 NA 17 NA TRBV7-2 CASSLAGQPIYNSPLHF TGTGCCAGCAGCTTAGCCGGACAACCTATCTATAATTCACCCCTCCACTTT
TRBJ2-7 NA 13 NA TRBV7-2 CASSLGRVDEQYF TGTGCCAGCAGCTTAGGCAGGGTCGACGAGCAGTACTTC
TRBJ2-7 TRBD2 16 NA TRBV7-6 CASSYGQAGSPYEQYF TGTGCCAGCAGCTACGGTCAAGCGGGGAGTCCCTACGAGCAGTACTTC
TRBJ1-6 TRBD1 17 NA TRBV9 CASGGRRGQGFGSPLHF TGTGCCAGCGGAGGAAGGAGAGGACAGGGGTTTGGTTCACCCCTCCACTTT
TRBJ1-4 TRBD1 15 NA TRBV5-1 CASTQQGASNEKLFF TGCGCCAGCACCCAACAGGGGGCGTCTAATGAAAAACTGTTTTTT
TRBJ2-2 TRBD2 15 NA TRBV19 CASSILAGDAGELFF TGTGCCAGTAGTATTCTAGCGGGAGATGCCGGGGAGCTGTTTTTT
TRBJ2-1 TRBD2 13 few TRBV10-3 CATGLAGGNEQFF TGTGCCACGGGACTAGCGGGAGGGAATGAGCAGTTCTTC
TRBJ2-7 NA 16 NA TRBV11-2 CASSLDRVGISYEQYF TGTGCCAGCAGCTTAGATCGGGTTGGCATCTCCTACGAGCAGTACTTC
TRBJ1-4 NA 14 NA TRBV3-1/TRBV3-2 CASSPGGMSEKLFF TGTGCCAGCAGCCCGGGGGGCATGAGTGAAAAACTGTTTTTT
TRBJ2-7 NA 14 NA TRBV4-3 CASSQERTAYEQYF TGCGCCAGCAGCCAAGAACGCACAGCCTACGAGCAGTACTTC
TRBJ2-3 NA 12 NA TRBV6-5 CASGWRTDTQYF TGTGCCAGCGGCTGGAGAACAGATACGCAGTATTTT
TRBJ1-6 NA 16 few TRBV14 CASSHRPGVVGSPLHF TGTGCCAGCAGCCACAGACCAGGGGTGGTAGGATCACCCCTCCACTTT
TRBJ1-4 TRBD1 17 NA TRBV28 CASSYRGQGYSNEKLFF TGTGCCAGCAGTTATAGGGGACAGGGGTATAGTAATGAAAAACTGTTTTTT
TRBJ2-7 NA 12 NA TRBV3-1/TRBV3-2 CASSQDTSEQYF TGTGCCAGCAGCCAAGATACAAGCGAGCAGTACTTC
TRBJ2-4 NA 13 NA TRBV2 CTSDQGQGDIQYF TGTACCAGTGACCAAGGACAAGGGGACATTCAGTACTTC
TRBJ2-7 TRBD1 16 NA TRBV5-4 CASSPGGGQGSYEQYF TGTGCCAGCAGCCCGGGTGGCGGACAGGGCTCCTACGAGCAGTACTTC
TRBJ1-1 TRBD1 17 NA TRBV19 CASSLGTGQGENTEAFF TGTGCCAGTAGCTTAGGGACCGGACAGGGGGAGAACACTGAAGCTTTCTTT
TRBJ1-2 NA 13 once TRBV6-6 CASSQTVFYGYTF TGTGCCAGCAGTCAGACAGTATTCTATGGCTACACCTTC
TRBJ2-2 NA 13 NA TRBV7-2 CASSLQGSGELFF TGTGCCAGCAGCTTACAGGGGTCCGGGGAGCTGTTTTTT
TRBJ1-6 TRBD1 16 NA TRBV5-4 CASSKSTGQYNSPLHF TGTGCCAGCAGCAAATCAACGGGACAGTATAATTCACCCCTCCACTTT
TRBJ2-3 TRBD1 15 NA TRBV2 CASTPPGQGTDTQYF TGTGCCAGCACCCCTCCGGGACAGGGCACAGATACGCAGTATTTT
TRBJ2-2 NA 16 NA TRBV15 CATSRVRRGDTGELFF TGTGCCACCAGCAGAGTAAGAAGGGGCGACACCGGGGAGCTGTTTTTT
TRBJ2-2 NA 11 NA TRBV2 CASRYSGELFF TGTGCCAGCAGGTACTCGGGGGAGCTGTTTTTT
TRBJ2-1 TRBD1 14 NA TRBV7-9 CASSLPGGNNEQFF TGTGCCAGCAGCTTACCAGGGGGTAACAATGAGCAGTTCTTC
TRBJ2-7 NA 15 NA TRBV18 CASSPPERSPYEQYF TGTGCCAGCTCACCACCGGAGCGGAGCCCCTACGAGCAGTACTTC
TRBJ2-3 TRBD1 16 NA TRBV7-7 CASSRHRTGRPDTQYF TGTGCTAGCAGCCGACATCGGACAGGGAGGCCAGATACGCAGTATTTT
TRBJ2-3 NA 14 NA TRBV7-2 CASSLAGVKDTQYF TGTGCCAGCAGCTTAGCAGGGGTGAAAGATACGCAGTATTTT
TRBJ1-1 NA 13 NA TRBV29-1 CSVDLGGWTEAFF TGCAGCGTTGATTTGGGGGGATGGACTGAAGCTTTCTTT
TRBJ2-7 NA 13 NA TRBV7-3 CASSFNGAGEQYF TGTGCCAGCAGCTTTAATGGGGCGGGGGAGCAGTACTTC